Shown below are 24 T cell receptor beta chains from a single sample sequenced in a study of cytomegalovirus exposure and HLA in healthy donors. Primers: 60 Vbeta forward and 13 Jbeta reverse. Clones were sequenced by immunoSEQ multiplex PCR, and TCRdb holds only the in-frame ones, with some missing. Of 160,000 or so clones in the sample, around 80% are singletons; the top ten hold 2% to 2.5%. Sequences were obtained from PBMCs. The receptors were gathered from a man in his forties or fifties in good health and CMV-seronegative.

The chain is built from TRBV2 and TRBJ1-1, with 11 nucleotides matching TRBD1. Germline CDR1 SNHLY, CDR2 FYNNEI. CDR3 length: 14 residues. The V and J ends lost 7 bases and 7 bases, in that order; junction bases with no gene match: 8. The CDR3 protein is CASNRDRGFIEAFF. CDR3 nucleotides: TGTGCCAGCAACCGGGACAGGGGGTTCATTGAAGCTTTCTTT.

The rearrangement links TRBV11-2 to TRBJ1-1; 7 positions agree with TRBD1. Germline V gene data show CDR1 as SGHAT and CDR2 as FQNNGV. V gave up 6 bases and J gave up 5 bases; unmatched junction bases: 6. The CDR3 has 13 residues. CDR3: CASSPTGVTEAFF. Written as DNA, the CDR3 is TGTGCCAGCAGTCCAACAGGGGTAACTGAAGCTTTCTTT. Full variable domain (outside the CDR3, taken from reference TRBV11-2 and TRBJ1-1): EAGVAQSPRYKIIEKRQSVAFWCNPISGHATLYWYQQILGQGPKLLIQFQNNGVVDDSQLPKDRFSAERLKGVDSTLKIQPAKLEDSAVYLCASSPTGVTEAFFGQGTRLTVV.

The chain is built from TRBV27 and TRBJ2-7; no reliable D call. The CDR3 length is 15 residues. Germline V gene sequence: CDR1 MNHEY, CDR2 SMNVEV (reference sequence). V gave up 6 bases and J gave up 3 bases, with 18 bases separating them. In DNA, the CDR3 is TGTGCCAGCAGGACCCAGGATACACCGCACTACGAGCAGTACTTC. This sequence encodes CASRTQDTPHYEQYF.

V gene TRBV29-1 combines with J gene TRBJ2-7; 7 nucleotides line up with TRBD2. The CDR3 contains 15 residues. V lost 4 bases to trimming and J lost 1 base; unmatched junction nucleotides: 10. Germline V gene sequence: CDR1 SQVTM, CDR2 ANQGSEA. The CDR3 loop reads CSVVAVAGPSYEQYF. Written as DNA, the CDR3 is TGCAGCGTTGTAGCCGTAGCGGGCCCTTCCTACGAGCAGTACTTC.

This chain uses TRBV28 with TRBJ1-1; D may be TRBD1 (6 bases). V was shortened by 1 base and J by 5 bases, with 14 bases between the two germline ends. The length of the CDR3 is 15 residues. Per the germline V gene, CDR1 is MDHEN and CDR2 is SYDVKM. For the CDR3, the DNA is TGTGCCAGCAGTTTATCGGCAGGGGATGGTACTGAAGCTTTCTTT. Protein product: CASSLSAGDGTEAFF.

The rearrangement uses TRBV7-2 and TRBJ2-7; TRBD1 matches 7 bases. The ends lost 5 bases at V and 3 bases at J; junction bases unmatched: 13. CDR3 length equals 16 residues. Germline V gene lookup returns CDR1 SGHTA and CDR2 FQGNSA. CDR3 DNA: TGTGCCAGCAGCCCCCGGGACAGCCGTTTGGGCTACGAGCAGTACTTC. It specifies CASSPRDSRLGYEQYF.

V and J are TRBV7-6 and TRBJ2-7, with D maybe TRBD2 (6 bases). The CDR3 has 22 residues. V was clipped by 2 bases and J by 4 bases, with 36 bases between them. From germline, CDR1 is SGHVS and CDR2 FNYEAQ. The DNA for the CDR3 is TGTGCCAGCAGCTTAACAGGCCCGCCTCGGGCGGGCGCTCTCGGGGGATCGTACGAGCAGTACTTC. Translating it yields CASSLTGPPRAGALGGSYEQYF.

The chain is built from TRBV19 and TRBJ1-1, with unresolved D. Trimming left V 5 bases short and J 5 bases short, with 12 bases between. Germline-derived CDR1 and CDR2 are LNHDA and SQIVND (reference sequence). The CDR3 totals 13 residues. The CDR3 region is CASSSGMATEAFF. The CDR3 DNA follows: TGTGCCAGTAGTTCCGGGATGGCTACTGAAGCTTTCTTT.

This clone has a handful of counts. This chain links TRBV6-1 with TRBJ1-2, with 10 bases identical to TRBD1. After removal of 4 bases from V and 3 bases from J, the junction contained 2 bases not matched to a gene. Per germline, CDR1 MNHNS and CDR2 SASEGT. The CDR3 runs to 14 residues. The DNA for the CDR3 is TGTGCCAGCAGTGGCGACAGGGGGCACTATGGCTACACCTTC. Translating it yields CASSGDRGHYGYTF.

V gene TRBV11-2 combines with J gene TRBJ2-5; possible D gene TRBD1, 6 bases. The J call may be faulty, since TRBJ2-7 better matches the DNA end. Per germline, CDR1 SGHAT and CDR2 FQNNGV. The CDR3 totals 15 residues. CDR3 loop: CASSLEAGEFYEQYF. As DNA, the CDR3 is TGTGCCAGCAGCTTAGAAGCAGGGGAGTTTTACGAGCAGTACTTC.

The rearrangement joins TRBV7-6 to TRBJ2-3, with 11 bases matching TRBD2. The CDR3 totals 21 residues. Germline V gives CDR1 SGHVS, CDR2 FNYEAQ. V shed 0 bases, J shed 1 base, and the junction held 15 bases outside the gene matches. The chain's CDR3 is CASSLASEDSGRGGRTDTQYF. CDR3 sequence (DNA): TGTGCCAGCAGCTTAGCTTCGGAGGATAGCGGGAGGGGAGGGCGCACAGATACGCAGTATTTT.

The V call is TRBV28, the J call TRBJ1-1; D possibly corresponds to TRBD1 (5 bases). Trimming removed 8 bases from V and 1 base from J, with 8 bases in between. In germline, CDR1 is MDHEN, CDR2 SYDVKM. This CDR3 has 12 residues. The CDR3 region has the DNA TGTGCCAGCGAACAGGAGAACACTGAAGCTTTCTTT. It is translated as CASEQENTEAFF.

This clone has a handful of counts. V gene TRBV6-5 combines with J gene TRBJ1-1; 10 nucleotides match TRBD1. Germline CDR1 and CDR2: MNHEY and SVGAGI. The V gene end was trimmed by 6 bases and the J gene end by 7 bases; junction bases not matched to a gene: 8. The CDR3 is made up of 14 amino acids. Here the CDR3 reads CASRPRRDRGEAFF. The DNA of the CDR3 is TGTGCCAGCAGACCGCGCCGGGACAGGGGTGAAGCTTTCTTT.

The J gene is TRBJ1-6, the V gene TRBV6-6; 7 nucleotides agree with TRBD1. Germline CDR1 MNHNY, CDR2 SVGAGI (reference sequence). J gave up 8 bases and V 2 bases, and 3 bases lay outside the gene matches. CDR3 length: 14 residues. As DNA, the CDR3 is TGTGCCAGCAGTTACAGGGACAGATATTCACCCCTCCACTTT. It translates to CASSYRDRYSPLHF.

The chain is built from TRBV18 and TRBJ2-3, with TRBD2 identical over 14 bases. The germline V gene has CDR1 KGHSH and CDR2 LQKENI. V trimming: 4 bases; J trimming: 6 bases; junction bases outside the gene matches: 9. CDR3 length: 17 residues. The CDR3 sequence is CASSQQGLAGVGDTQYF. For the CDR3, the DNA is TGTGCCAGCTCACAGCAGGGACTAGCGGGAGTTGGCGATACGCAGTATTTT. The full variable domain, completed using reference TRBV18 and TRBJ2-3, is NAGVMQNPRHLVRRRGQEARLRCSPMKGHSHVYWYRQLPEEGLKFMVYLQKENIIDESGMPKERFSAEFPKEGPSILRIQQVVRGDSAAYFCASSQQGLAGVGDTQYFGPGTRLTVL.

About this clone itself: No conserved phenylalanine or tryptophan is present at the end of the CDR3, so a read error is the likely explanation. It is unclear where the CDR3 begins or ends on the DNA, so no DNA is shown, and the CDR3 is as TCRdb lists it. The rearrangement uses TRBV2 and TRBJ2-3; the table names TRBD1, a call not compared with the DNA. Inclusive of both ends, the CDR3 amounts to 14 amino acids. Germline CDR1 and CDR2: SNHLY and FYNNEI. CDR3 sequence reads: CASSADRTTDYRVS.

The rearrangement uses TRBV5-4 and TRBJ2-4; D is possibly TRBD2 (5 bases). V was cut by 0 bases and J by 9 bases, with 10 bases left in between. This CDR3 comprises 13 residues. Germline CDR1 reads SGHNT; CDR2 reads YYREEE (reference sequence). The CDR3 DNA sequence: TGTGCCAGCAGCTTGGTCGGGGTCCCCATTCAGTACTTC. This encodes CASSLVGVPIQYF.

The CDR3 DNA is TGTGCCAGCAGTCCCCCCGGGGCAGGGGTGCACTATGGCTACACCTTC. It encodes CASSPPGAGVHYGYTF. V is TRBV28 and J is TRBJ1-2, with D perhaps matching TRBD1 (6 bases). Trimming removed 5 bases from V and 3 bases from J, with 19 bases in between. The CDR3 runs 16 residues. Germline CDR1 MDHEN, CDR2 SYDVKM.

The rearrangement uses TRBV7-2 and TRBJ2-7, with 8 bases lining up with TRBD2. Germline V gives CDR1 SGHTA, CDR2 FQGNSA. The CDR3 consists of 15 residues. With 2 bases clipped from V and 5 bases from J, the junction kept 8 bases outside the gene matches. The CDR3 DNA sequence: TGTGCCAGCAGCTTAAAAGCGGGAGATGGCCACGAGCAGTACTTC. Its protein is CASSLKAGDGHEQYF.

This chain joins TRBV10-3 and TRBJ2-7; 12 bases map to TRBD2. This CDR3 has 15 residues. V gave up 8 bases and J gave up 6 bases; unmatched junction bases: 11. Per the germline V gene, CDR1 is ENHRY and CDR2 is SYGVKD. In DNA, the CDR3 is TGTGCCATCCGAGCGACTAGCGGGAGAGAGAGCGAGCAGTACTTC. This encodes CAIRATSGRESEQYF.

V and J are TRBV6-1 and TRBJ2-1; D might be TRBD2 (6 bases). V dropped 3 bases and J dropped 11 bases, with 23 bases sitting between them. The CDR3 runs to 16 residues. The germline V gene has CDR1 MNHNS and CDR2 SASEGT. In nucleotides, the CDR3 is TGTGCCAGCAGTGACTTTCCGACTAGAATCGGGGACCAGCAGTTCTTC. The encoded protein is CASSDFPTRIGDQQFF.

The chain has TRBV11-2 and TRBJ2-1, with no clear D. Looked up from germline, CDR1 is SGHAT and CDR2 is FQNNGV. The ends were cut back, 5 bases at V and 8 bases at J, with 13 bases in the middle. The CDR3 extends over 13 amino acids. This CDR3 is CASSRQRVHEQFF. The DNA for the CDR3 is TGTGCCAGCAGCCGCCAGCGAGTCCATGAGCAGTTCTTC.

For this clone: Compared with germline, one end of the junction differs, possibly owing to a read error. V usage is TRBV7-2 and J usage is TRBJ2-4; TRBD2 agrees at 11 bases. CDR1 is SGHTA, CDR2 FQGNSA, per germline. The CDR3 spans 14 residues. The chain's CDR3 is CASSLAGGGNIQYF. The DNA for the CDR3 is TGTGCCAGCAGCCTAGCGGGAGGAGGGAACATTCAGTACTTC.

The CDR3 protein is CAGALTYEQYF. The DNA for the CDR3 is TGTGCCGGGGCGTTAACCTACGAGCAGTACTTC. V is TRBV25-1 and J is TRBJ2-7, with D tentatively TRBD1 (5 bases). This CDR3 has 11 residues. V was pared by 11 bases and J by 2 bases, with 10 bases between. Per the germline V gene, CDR1 is MGHDK and CDR2 is SYGVNS.